The rows below give T cell receptor beta chains drawn from one sample of a study of PD-1 blockade in classical Hodgkin lymphoma. Measured with immunoSEQ multiplex PCR; TCRdb has only the in-frame clones, and not every one. The data contain 25,000 to 30,000 clones, 71% of them singletons. The sequencing used peripheral blood mononuclear cells (PBMCs), collected before the second cycle of nivolumab. Receptors were obtained from a human donor with classical Hodgkin lymphoma. The conserved cysteine and the conserved F or W are not part of the CDR3 here. The D gene is left open where the match is weak.

TRBJ2-7 | TRBV11-3 | TRBD1 | ASSPGTGDEQY
TRBJ1-5 | TRBV7-9 | - | ASSLGRASSNQPQH
TRBJ1-2 | TRBV25-1 | - | ASPGRVFT
TRBJ2-1 | TRBV19 | TRBD2 | ASSIEFLDGGSSYNEQF
TRBJ2-5 | TRBV7-8 | - | ASSFNRRIASPETQY
TRBJ1-4 | TRBV6-5 | - | ASSATQGTNEKLF
TRBJ2-7 | TRBV4-2 | TRBD2 | ASSQGGLAGNEQY
TRBJ2-7 | TRBV28 | TRBD1 | ASRAQGASYEQY
TRBJ2-2 | TRBV28 | - | ASSPRDRGNTGELF
TRBJ2-7 | TRBV7-9 | - | ASSSNTIYEQY
TRBJ1-6 | TRBV2 | - | ASSVNSPLH
TRBJ1-5 | TRBV10-3 | - | AISTGTGNQPQH
TRBJ1-1 | TRBV19 | - | ASSIAGGLTEAF
TRBJ1-1 | TRBV5-6 | - | ASSLLQPSMNTEAF
TRBJ2-7 | TRBV28 | TRBD2 | ASSSVTAGVYSYEQY
TRBJ1-1 | TRBV5-1 | TRBD1 | ASTSDRITEAF
TRBJ1-1 | TRBV5-4 | - | ASSLRGTEAF
TRBJ2-5 | TRBV7-2 | TRBD1 | ASSRDLTGGVETQY
TRBJ1-1 | TRBV6-6 | TRBD1 | ASSYSQGATTEAF
TRBJ1-5 | TRBV10-1 | - | ASSESNQPQH
TRBJ2-1 | TRBV19 | TRBD2 | ASSMERGGDYNEQF
TRBJ2-5 | TRBV5-1 | - | ASKGGRETQY
TRBJ1-6 | TRBV5-1 | - | ASSLAGPVSGPLH
TRBJ2-3 | TRBV19 | TRBD2 | ASSIGLAGGQVRPDTQY
TRBJ2-5 | TRBV19 | TRBD1 | ASSIGDSPKTQY
TRBJ1-1 | TRBV4-3 | - | ASSQDLLGGLNTEAF
TRBJ2-2 | TRBV5-1 | - | ASSPTVRDGELF
- | TRBV4-3 | TRBD1 | ASSQDTHRTGEAYEQY
TRBJ1-3 | TRBV28 | - | ASSPSGSSGNTIY